The 16 T cell receptor beta chains below come from one sample, sequenced in a study of human T cells and chemical hapten exposure. Researchers extracted total RNA from unfractionated whole blood. From the 5' RACE reads, TCRdb called clonotypes with MiXCR, one entry per CDR3 protein. The sample has 65,000 to 90,000 distinct CDR3 sequences, 15% to 20% seen once. These receptors all stem from a female donor in good health.

This clonotype came up a few times. CDR3 sequence reads: CSARGGRGGTDTQYF. CDR3 DNA: TGCAGTGCTAGAGGAGGGAGGGGAGGCACAGATACGCAGTATTTT. V usage is TRBV20-1 and J usage is TRBJ2-3; TRBD2 aligns across 7 bases. Germline lookup yields CDR1 DFQATT and CDR2 SNEGSKA (reference sequence). The CDR3 sequence is 15 residues long. J was trimmed by 1 base and V by 1 base; bases with no gene match: 5.

The J gene is TRBJ2-3, the V gene TRBV12-3 or TRBV12-4, with D maybe TRBD2 (6 bases). CDR3 length: 16 residues. With 7 bases removed from V and 1 base from J, the gap between germline ends came to 18 bases. CDR3 nucleotide sequence: TGTGCCAGCACTGAGGGAGGCGGGTACCGCACAGATACGCAGTATTTT. This gives the protein CASTEGGGYRTDTQYF.

The chain carries TRBV9 and TRBJ2-2; 8 bases agree with TRBD2. J lost 7 bases, V lost 2 bases, and 7 bases had no gene match. CDR3 length: 15 residues. Germline V gene sequence: CDR1 SGDLS, CDR2 YYNGEE. CDR3 protein: CASSVTGGYNGELFF. For the CDR3, the DNA is TGTGCCAGCAGCGTTACGGGAGGGTACAACGGGGAGCTGTTTTTT.

This clonotype appeared a few times. The V gene is TRBV28, the J gene TRBJ1-2; D unclear. The CDR3 totals 13 residues. V lost 1 base to trimming and J lost 4 bases, with 7 bases between them. CDR1 MDHEN and CDR2 SYDVKM come from the germline V gene. CDR3 region: CASSLSPLYGYTF. Written as DNA, the CDR3 is TGTGCCAGCAGTTTATCCCCACTCTATGGCTACACCTTC.

This rearrangement joins TRBV9 to TRBJ2-3; no clear D gene. This CDR3 has 14 amino acids. CDR1 and CDR2 from the germline V gene are SGDLS and YYNGEE. V lost 0 bases to trimming and J lost 4 bases, with 9 bases between them. CDR3 DNA sequence: TGTGCCAGCAGCGTAGACGTGCCCCCAGATACGCAGTATTTT. Its translation: CASSVDVPPDTQYF.

This clonotype was counted only a few times. The chain joins TRBV23-1 to TRBJ1-5; 10 bases fit TRBD1. TRBV23-1 is flagged as an ORF with uncertain function. Germline trimming cut 4 bases from V and 1 base from J; bases unmatched to any gene: 19. This CDR3 contains 21 residues. CDR3 in DNA: TGCGCCAGCAGTCTACCACGACAGGGGGCGTGGGGGGGGCCGAGCAATCAGCCCCAGCATTTT. Translating gives CASSLPRQGAWGGPSNQPQHF.

J is TRBJ2-3 and V is TRBV20-1, with 7 bases fitting TRBD2. The length of the CDR3 is 16 residues. CDR1 and CDR2 from the germline V gene are DFQATT and SNEGSKA (reference sequence). With V trimmed by 0 bases and J by 0 bases, 6 bases remained unmatched. CDR3 sequence reads: CSARDTGGPSTDTQYF. CDR3 in DNA: TGCAGTGCTAGAGATACGGGGGGACCCAGCACAGATACGCAGTATTTT.

There are a few counts of this clonotype. V is TRBV7-6 and J is TRBJ2-7; TRBD1 agrees at 9 bases. With V trimmed by 5 bases and J by 5 bases, 4 bases remained unmatched. The CDR3 extends over 13 amino acids. The V gene's germline CDR1 is SGHVS and CDR2 FNYEAQ. CDR3 in DNA: TGTGCCAGCAGCCTTCGGACAGGGGACGAGCAGTACTTC. Protein sequence: CASSLRTGDEQYF.

As to this clonotype: This clone may be a read error of a much larger clone one base away. The rearrangement uses TRBV11-2 and TRBJ1-2; no reliable D call. The CDR3 has 12 residues. Germline lookup yields CDR1 SGHAT and CDR2 FQNNGV. Deletions cut 4 bases from V and 2 bases from J, with 5 bases between. CDR3 DNA: TGTGCCAGCAGCTCAGAGAACTATGGCTACACCTTC. Amino acids: CASSSENYGYTF.

This clonotype has only a few counts. The chain uses TRBV12-3 or TRBV12-4 and TRBJ1-5; D not certain. Trimming pared 0 bases from V and 2 bases from J, leaving 8 bases between. CDR3 length equals 15 residues. CDR3 protein: CASSLALQGNQPQHF. The CDR3 region has the DNA TGTGCCAGCAGTTTAGCGTTGCAGGGCAATCAGCCCCAGCATTTT.

The CDR3: CASSSGTSLETQYF. CDR3 bases: TGTGCCAGCAGTTCCGGGACTAGCCTAGAGACCCAGTACTTC. V gene TRBV6-2 or TRBV6-3 combines with J gene TRBJ2-5, with 9 bases fitting TRBD2. The trim removed 4 bases at V and 4 bases at J, leaving 4 bases unmatched. CDR1 MNHEY and CDR2 SVGEGT come from the germline V gene. The length of the CDR3 is 14 residues.

Only a few counts were recorded for this clonotype. This sequence joins TRBV3-1 and TRBJ2-1, with D maybe TRBD1 (6 bases). Trimming removed 3 bases at V and 8 bases at J, with 11 bases between. Germline V CDR1 and CDR2: LGHDT, YNNKEL (reference sequence). The CDR3 sequence is 13 residues long. The CDR3 here is CASSHGTSDEQFF. The CDR3 DNA reads TGTGCCAGCAGCCACGGGACATCTGATGAGCAGTTCTTC.

The V call is TRBV7-2, the J call TRBJ2-3, with 9 bases that match TRBD1. Germline V gene sequence: CDR1 SGHTA, CDR2 FQGNSA. The CDR3 is 16 amino acids. V was pared by 5 bases and J by 3 bases, with 9 bases of the junction left unmatched. The CDR3 loop reads CASSTLTGGNTDTQYF. The CDR3 nucleotides are TGTGCCAGCAGCACTCTGACAGGGGGTAATACAGATACGCAGTATTTT.

The sample holds a few counts of this clonotype. The J gene is TRBJ2-1, the V gene TRBV20-1, with 10 bases aligning to TRBD2. The trim removed 0 bases at V and 5 bases at J, leaving 7 bases unmatched. CDR1 DFQATT and CDR2 SNEGSKA come from the germline V gene (reference sequence). The CDR3 has 16 residues. CDR3 sequence (DNA): TGCAGTGCTAGAGATAGTGGGACTAGCGTAAACAATGAGCAGTTCTTC. Translation: CSARDSGTSVNNEQFF.

This clonotype was observed a handful of times. The genes are TRBV5-1 and TRBJ1-2; D is unresolved. Looked up from germline, CDR1 is SGHRS and CDR2 is YFSETQ. The CDR3 spans 14 residues. V lost 0 bases to trimming and J lost 2 bases, with 8 bases between them. The CDR3 loop is CASSLDTGNYGYTF. The CDR3 DNA follows: TGCGCCAGCAGCTTGGACACCGGCAACTATGGCTACACCTTC. Combining the CDR3 with reference TRBV5-1 and TRBJ1-2 gives the whole variable domain KAGVTQTPRYLIKTRGQQVTLSCSPISGHRSVSWYQQTPGQGLQFLFEYFSETQRNKGNFPGRFSGRQFSNSRSEMNVSTLELGDSALYLCASSLDTGNYGYTFGSGTRLTVV.

In DNA form, the CDR3 reads TGTGCCAGCAGCCGTACAGGGGATCAGCCCCAGCATTTT. It is translated as CASSRTGDQPQHF. The chain combines TRBV3-1 with TRBJ1-5; 7 bases line up with TRBD1. After removal of 4 bases from V and 5 bases from J, the junction contained 2 bases not matched to a gene. Germline CDR1 reads LGHDT; CDR2 reads YNNKEL (reference sequence). This CDR3 contains 13 residues.